The clone carrying this TCR beta chain was detected ten times or more. Its antigen remains unidentified. The CDR3 extends over 13 amino acids. Germline V gene data show CDR1 as MNHNS and CDR2 as SASEGT. V lost 6 bases and J lost 6, with 14 bases in between. This record comes from a study of glioma-infiltrating T cells. General study results and limits: Above-expected tissue-blood divergence occurred in all gliomas, most in low-grade ones. Tissue and blood shared very few CDR3 sequences.

Amplification of TCR alpha and beta CDR3 regions from RNA used iRepertoire nested multiplex PCR. For one-step reverse transcription and amplification, 100-400 ng of tissue mRNA or PBMC total RNA was used. TCRdb re-derived calls from the multiplex PCR reads in MiXCR, one entry per CDR3 protein. The sample contains roughly 120,000 distinct CDR3 sequences, approximately 25% of which appear only once. This clonotype was sampled from a human donor with low-grade glioma or glioblastoma, undergoing nonglioma brain surgery, or in good health (not recorded which). Source material: glioma tissue, nonneoplastic brain tissue, or PBMCs (not recorded which). The chain combines TRBV6-1 with TRBJ1-2; TRBD1 might be the D (6 bases). The CDR3 nucleotides read TGTGCCAGCAGCCCCAGAGGGGGAGATGGCTACACCTTC. It codes for CASSPRGGDGYTF.